The 28 T cell receptor beta chains below all came from one sample that was sequenced in a study of long-term antiretroviral therapy in people with HIV. The assay used was immunoSEQ (version v3.0), run at survey level. The method was immunoSEQ multiplex PCR; TCRdb's version includes in-frame clones alone and lacks a portion of them. This sample has 15,000 to 20,000 clones, with over 75% found just once. The sequenced sample was unsorted PBMCs, obtained 0.7 years before starting antiretroviral therapy. The source of these receptors is a man in his fifties or sixties with HIV.

The V call is TRBV21-1, the J call TRBJ2-3; TRBD1 is taken as the D call from the table, unchecked against the DNA. TRBV21-1 is described as a pseudogene. The CDR3 runs 15 residues. The CDR3 region has the DNA TGTGCCAGCTCTTGGACAGGGAGAGAACCAGATACGCAGTATTTT. This translates into CASSWTGREPDTQYF.

The V and J genes are TRBV4-2 and TRBJ1-5; 7 positions agree with TRBD1. The junction had 6 bases not matched to a gene; V was cut back by 0 bases and J by 7 bases. Germline V gene sequence: CDR1 LGHNA, CDR2 YNFKEQ. This CDR3 is built from 15 residues. The CDR3 DNA reads TGTGCCAGCAGCCAAGATCCAGGGGGGGGGCAGCCCCAGCATTTT. Residues: CASSQDPGGGQPQHF.

Regarding this clone: Other DNA variants within this sample encode the same CDR3. The rearrangement links TRBV5-1 to TRBJ1-1; tentatively, D is TRBD1 (6 bases). From germline, CDR1 is SGHRS and CDR2 YFSETQ. The CDR3 has 14 amino acids. The V gene lost 1 base and the J gene lost 1 base, with 8 bases spanning the gap. This chain's CDR3 is CASSLQGGNTEAFF. The CDR3 DNA reads TGCGCCAGCAGCTTGCAAGGGGGGAACACTGAAGCTTTCTTT.

This chain links TRBV7-6 with TRBJ2-7; TRBD1 matches 8 bases. CDR3 length: 14 residues. Germline assignment: CDR1 SGHVS and CDR2 FNYEAQ. With 4 bases clipped from V and 5 bases from J, the junction kept 7 bases outside the gene matches. CDR3 residues: CASSSASTGDEQYF. Here the CDR3 DNA reads TGTGCCAGCAGCTCAGCCTCGACAGGGGACGAGCAGTACTTC.

The table lists this clone with a few counts. The J gene is TRBJ1-4, the V gene TRBV29-1, with D possibly TRBD1 on 5 matching bases. CDR3 length: 13 residues. Trimming stripped 4 bases from V and 6 bases from J, with 12 bases between. The germline V gene has CDR1 SQVTM and CDR2 ANQGSEA. DNA of the CDR3: TGCAGCGTTGGAGGTGGGGGAGATGAAAAACTGTTTTTT. This encodes CSVGGGGDEKLFF.

The V and J genes are TRBV18 and TRBJ2-7; D possibly corresponds to TRBD1 (6 bases). V was trimmed by 2 bases and J by 2 bases, leaving 10 bases between them. The CDR3 covers 14 residues. Germline CDR1 KGHSH, CDR2 LQKENI. CDR3 nucleotide sequence: TGTGCCAGCTCACCAGACAGGAACACCTACGAGCAGTACTTC. It yields the protein CASSPDRNTYEQYF.

The chain recombines TRBV6-5 with TRBJ1-2; 12 nucleotides align to TRBD1. Germline V gene data show CDR1 as MNHEY and CDR2 as SVGAGI. CDR3 length equals 16 residues. V trimming: 3 bases; J trimming: 6 bases; junction bases outside the gene matches: 8. CDR3 nucleotide sequence: TGTGCCAGCAGTTATCTACGGGACAGGGGGCGAAATGGCTACACCTTC. It translates to CASSYLRDRGRNGYTF.

The gene calls are TRBV30 and TRBJ1-6; D not certain. The ends were cut back, 8 bases at V and 0 bases at J, with 11 bases in the middle. The CDR3 consists of 14 residues. The germline gives CDR1 GTSNPN, CDR2 SVGIG (reference sequence). Here the CDR3 DNA reads TGTGCCAGTATGCTGAGCTCCTATAATTCACCCCTCCACTTT. It encodes CASMLSSYNSPLHF.

This clone was observed a few times. The CDR3 loop is CASTRTSGYTDTQYF. The CDR3 bases are TGTGCCAGTACCAGGACTAGCGGATACACAGATACGCAGTATTTT. The chain carries TRBV19 and TRBJ2-3, with 10 bases lining up with TRBD2. Losses at the gene ends were 7 bases for V and 2 bases for J; bases not matched to a gene: 6. Looked up from germline, CDR1 is LNHDA and CDR2 is SQIVND (reference sequence). This CDR3 is built from 15 residues.

This clone occurred once. Here the CDR3 reads CASSDEGEGEQFF. The DNA of the CDR3 is TGTGCCAGCAGTGACGAAGGGGAGGGTGAGCAGTTCTTC. The chain has TRBV6-4 and TRBJ2-1; TRBD2 matches 7 bases. Trimming took 2 bases from V and 9 from J; bases not matched to a gene: 4. Germline CDR1 and CDR2: MRHNA and SNTAGT. The length of the CDR3 is 13 residues.

The chain is built from TRBV18 and TRBJ2-2; D not certain. CDR1 and CDR2 (germline): KGHSH, LQKENI. V was clipped by 3 bases and J by 7 bases, with 15 bases between them. There are 15 residues in the CDR3. The CDR3 spells CASSPAVVRGGELFF. CDR3 DNA sequence: TGTGCCAGCTCACCGGCCGTCGTACGTGGCGGGGAGCTGTTTTTT.

The rearrangement uses TRBV4-1 and TRBJ2-7; TRBD2 agrees at 7 bases. After removal of 4 bases from V and 5 bases from J, the junction contained 17 bases not matched to a gene. The CDR3 runs to 17 residues. Germline CDR1 and CDR2: MGHRA and YSYEKL. CDR3 sequence (DNA): TGCGCCAGCAGCCGCGGGGCGGGGGTCGGGATTATCGACGAGCAGTACTTC. Translation: CASSRGAGVGIIDEQYF.

This sequence joins TRBV6-1 and TRBJ2-1, with 7 positions matching TRBD2. Germline lookup yields CDR1 MNHNS and CDR2 SASEGT. The junction had 6 bases not matched to a gene; V was cut back by 1 base and J by 6 bases. CDR3 length equals 15 residues. CDR3 sequence reads: CASSEEASGPNEQFF. CDR3 in DNA: TGTGCCAGCAGTGAAGAGGCTAGCGGCCCCAATGAGCAGTTCTTC.

This sequence joins TRBV30 and TRBJ1-1; the D is unclear. Trimming pared 3 bases from V and 11 bases from J, leaving 13 bases between. This CDR3 spans 11 amino acids. Germline V lookup: CDR1 GTSNPN, CDR2 SVGIG (reference sequence). CDR3 protein: CAWRHGILAFF. CDR3 DNA: TGTGCCTGGAGACATGGGATCCTTGCTTTCTTT.

The CDR3 bases are TGTGCCAGCAGCGTAGACGGCGGGGGGATCTACAATGAGCAGTTCTTC. This encodes CASSVDGGGIYNEQFF. The J gene is TRBJ2-1, the V gene TRBV9, with 8 bases identical to TRBD2. Germline CDR1 reads SGDLS; CDR2 reads YYNGEE. The CDR3 consists of 16 residues. V lost 0 bases and J lost 3; bases outside the gene matches: 5.

This chain uses TRBV4-1 with TRBJ1-2, with D tentatively TRBD1 (6 bases). The CDR3 is made up of 16 amino acids. Germline V gene sequence: CDR1 MGHRA, CDR2 YSYEKL. Trimming removed 1 base from V and 6 bases from J, with 18 bases in between. CDR3 sequence reads: CASSQGWGGTLDGYTF. CDR3 nucleotide sequence: TGCGCCAGCAGCCAAGGGTGGGGGGGCACATTGGATGGCTACACCTTC.

The rearrangement links TRBV14 to TRBJ2-7; unclear D gene. V was shortened by 3 bases and J by 6 bases, with 6 bases between the two germline ends. This CDR3 contains 11 residues. CDR1 is SGHDN and CDR2 is FVKESK in the germline V gene. Here the CDR3 reads CASSHYSEQYF. The CDR3, as DNA: TGTGCCAGCAGCCATTACTCCGAGCAGTACTTC.

This clone showed up just once. The CDR3 DNA reads as TGTGCCAGTAGTATACTCCCGACAGGGGGCAATCAGCCCCAGCATTTT. As protein: CASSILPTGGNQPQHF. The chain uses TRBV19 and TRBJ1-5, with 8 bases that match TRBD1. The CDR3 runs 16 residues. Germline values: CDR1 LNHDA, CDR2 SQIVND (reference sequence). With V trimmed by 2 bases and J by 2 bases, 5 bases remained unmatched.

The chain employs TRBV27 and TRBJ2-3; 8 nucleotides agree with TRBD1. The CDR3 contains 15 residues. Germline trimming cut 3 bases from V and 2 bases from J; bases unmatched to any gene: 4. Germline CDR1 is MNHEY and CDR2 is SMNVEV (reference sequence). CDR3 amino acids: CASSFGDRYTDTQYF. The CDR3 coding sequence is TGTGCCAGCAGTTTTGGGGACAGGTACACAGATACGCAGTATTTT.

V is TRBV7-2 and J is TRBJ2-7, with 9 bases matching TRBD1. Looked up from germline, CDR1 is SGHTA and CDR2 is FQGNSA. After removal of 4 bases from V and 1 base from J, the junction contained 5 bases not matched to a gene. The CDR3 extends over 15 amino acids. The DNA for the CDR3 is TGTGCCAGCAGCTCCTATGGACAGGGGTCCTACGAGCAGTACTTC. This gives the protein CASSSYGQGSYEQYF.

The chain is built from TRBV21-1 and TRBJ2-3; TRBD1 is the table's D call and was not checked against the DNA. TRBV21-1 is recorded as a pseudogene. There are 20 residues in the CDR3. CDR3 coding DNA: TGTGCCAGCAGCAACCGGGACAGGGGAAAGGCGGCGGGACTGGCGGATACGCAGTATTTT. It is translated as CASSNRDRGKAAGLADTQYF.

The V gene is TRBV7-9, the J gene TRBJ2-5, with TRBD1 matching 9 bases. In germline, CDR1 is SEHNR, CDR2 FQNEAQ (reference sequence). The CDR3 length is 13 residues. J was trimmed by 7 bases and V by 6 bases; bases with no gene match: 6. The CDR3: CASSVGQGVTQYF. The CDR3 DNA is TGTGCCAGCAGTGTGGGACAGGGAGTGACCCAGTACTTC.

The CDR3 DNA follows: TGTGCCAGCAGCTTGGCGCCGGGACAGGGGGCGGTACATAATTCACCCCTCCACTTT. This gives the protein CASSLAPGQGAVHNSPLHF. This rearrangement joins TRBV7-2 to TRBJ1-6, with 12 positions matching TRBD1. V gave up 3 bases and J gave up 5 bases; unmatched junction bases: 11. This CDR3 is built from 19 residues. CDR1 is SGHTA and CDR2 is FQGNSA in the germline V gene.

The gene calls are TRBV2 and TRBJ1-2; 8 bases are shared with TRBD1. V trimming: 2 bases; J trimming: 4 bases; junction bases outside the gene matches: 6. The CDR3 length is 15 residues. Germline CDR1 reads SNHLY; CDR2 reads FYNNEI. The CDR3 bases are TGTGCCAGCAGTGAACTGGACAGGGTGACCTATGGCTACACCTTC. Protein product: CASSELDRVTYGYTF.

This chain uses TRBV11-3 with TRBJ2-3; possibly TRBD2 for D (6 bases). This CDR3 has 18 amino acids. Germline V gene sequence: CDR1 SGHNT, CDR2 YENEEA. V was shortened by 5 bases and J by 1 base, with 22 bases between the two germline ends. The CDR3 nucleotides read TGTGCCAGCAGCACCCAGGGTTACCGGGACTTCGGCACAGATACGCAGTATTTT. Translation gives CASSTQGYRDFGTDTQYF.

The chain links TRBV5-8 to TRBJ1-2; D possibly corresponds to TRBD1 (5 bases). With 1 base removed from V and 5 bases from J, the gap between germline ends came to 18 bases. This CDR3 region has 16 residues. In germline, CDR1 is SGHTS, CDR2 YDEGEE. The DNA for the CDR3 is TGTGCCAGCAGCTTGAAGCGCCCAGGGTTAGGGTATGGCTACACCTTC. It encodes CASSLKRPGLGYGYTF.

The chain carries TRBV19 and TRBJ2-3; no clear D. Germline lookup yields CDR1 LNHDA and CDR2 SQIVND (reference sequence). The CDR3 extends over 14 amino acids. V was cut by 10 bases and J by 1 base, with 15 bases left in between. The CDR3: CATSVGFRTDTQYF. The CDR3 DNA sequence: TGTGCCACGTCTGTGGGGTTTCGCACAGATACGCAGTATTTT.

The CDR3, as DNA: TGTGCCAGCACCCCTGCTGCGGAAGGTCAGCCCCAGCATTTT. Its protein product is CASTPAAEGQPQHF. The rearrangement links TRBV2 to TRBJ1-5; D call uncertain. CDR3 length: 14 amino acids. Per the germline V gene, CDR1 is SNHLY and CDR2 is FYNNEI. Trimming cost V 7 bases and J 6 bases, with 16 bases left between them.